These T cell receptor beta chains were read from a single sample in a study of blood T cell repertoires in COVID-19. The repertoire was sequenced with immunoSEQ multiplex PCR; TCRdb's copy has only in-frame clones and lacks some. The data contain 100,000 to 150,000 clones, about 85% of them seen just once; the ten biggest clones take up roughly 30%. Sample: peripheral blood. These TCRs come from a woman older than 75 with acute or convalescent COVID-19. Each CDR3 is given with its conserved first and last residue. D genes are given only for firm matches. Clone size is shown for a subset of rows, as once, few, many or a class of expanded clone.

d_call: NA; v_call: TRBV5-1; j_call: TRBJ2-3; clone_size: NA; cdr3_nt: TGCGCCAGCAGCGCCTACAGGGTTGATACGCAGTATTTT; cdr3_aa: CASSAYRVDTQYF
d_call: NA; v_call: TRBV7-9; j_call: TRBJ2-2; clone_size: NA; cdr3_nt: TGTGCCAGCAGCTCCCTTCACAGCGGGCAATACACCGGGGAGCTGTTTTTT; cdr3_aa: CASSSLHSGQYTGELFF
d_call: TRBD1; v_call: TRBV5-1; j_call: TRBJ1-5; clone_size: NA; cdr3_nt: TGCGCCAGCAGCTCGTCAGGGGGCCGCAATCAGCCCCAGCATTTT; cdr3_aa: CASSSSGGRNQPQHF
d_call: NA; v_call: TRBV3-1/TRBV3-2; j_call: TRBJ1-2; clone_size: NA; cdr3_nt: TGTGCCAGCAGCCAAGTGGGGGGTGGCTACACCTTC; cdr3_aa: CASSQVGGGYTF
d_call: NA; v_call: TRBV28; j_call: TRBJ2-3; clone_size: NA; cdr3_nt: TGTGCCAGCAGTGACAGCGTCGGCAGCACAGATACGCAGTATTTT; cdr3_aa: CASSDSVGSTDTQYF
d_call: TRBD1; v_call: TRBV5-1; j_call: TRBJ1-1; clone_size: NA; cdr3_nt: TGCGCCAGCAGCTACAGGGGTCGCGCTGAAGCTTTCTTT; cdr3_aa: CASSYRGRAEAFF
d_call: NA; v_call: TRBV5-1; j_call: TRBJ1-4; clone_size: NA; cdr3_nt: TGCGCCAGCTCGTCTGCAACTAATGAAAAACTGTTTTTT; cdr3_aa: CASSSATNEKLFF
d_call: NA; v_call: TRBV29-1; j_call: TRBJ1-1; clone_size: NA; cdr3_nt: TGCAGCGGGAGGCCCACGGTGGGGGGTGAAGCTTTCTTT; cdr3_aa: CSGRPTVGGEAFF
d_call: TRBD1; v_call: TRBV18; j_call: TRBJ1-3; clone_size: NA; cdr3_nt: TGTGCCAGCTCACCAACTGGGACAGACTCTGGAAACACCATATATTTT; cdr3_aa: CASSPTGTDSGNTIYF
d_call: NA; v_call: TRBV29-1; j_call: TRBJ1-4; clone_size: NA; cdr3_nt: TGCAGCGTTGAAGATCCCCCGGGGGGGGAACTGTTTTTT; cdr3_aa: CSVEDPPGGELFF
d_call: NA; v_call: TRBV29-1; j_call: TRBJ2-3; clone_size: NA; cdr3_nt: TGCAGCGTTGACCCCTCACCGGGGACAGATACGCAGTATTTT; cdr3_aa: CSVDPSPGTDTQYF
d_call: TRBD1; v_call: TRBV7-2; j_call: TRBJ1-6; clone_size: NA; cdr3_nt: TGTGCCAGCAGCCTCGGACAGGGTAGATCACCCCTCCACTTT; cdr3_aa: CASSLGQGRSPLHF
d_call: NA; v_call: TRBV7-8; j_call: TRBJ1-2; clone_size: NA; cdr3_nt: TGTGCCAGCAGCTTAGGCGGAGGTTCCTATGGCTACACCTTC; cdr3_aa: CASSLGGGSYGYTF
d_call: TRBD1; v_call: TRBV19; j_call: TRBJ2-2; clone_size: NA; cdr3_nt: TGTGCCAGTAGTACCCAACAGGGGACCGGGGAGCTGTTTTTT; cdr3_aa: CASSTQQGTGELFF
d_call: TRBD1; v_call: TRBV28; j_call: TRBJ1-5; clone_size: once; cdr3_nt: TGTGCCAGCAACCAGGGGGACAGAGCAAATCAGCCCCAGCATTTT; cdr3_aa: CASNQGDRANQPQHF
d_call: TRBD2; v_call: TRBV4-1; j_call: TRBJ2-1; clone_size: NA; cdr3_nt: TGCGCCAGCAGCCAATACCTAGCGGGAGAGAATGAGCAGTTCTTC; cdr3_aa: CASSQYLAGENEQFF
d_call: NA; v_call: TRBV5-4; j_call: TRBJ2-5; clone_size: NA; cdr3_nt: TGTGCCAGCAGCTGGATACCAGGGGAGACCCAGTACTTC; cdr3_aa: CASSWIPGETQYF
d_call: TRBD1; v_call: TRBV3-1/TRBV3-2; j_call: TRBJ1-3; clone_size: NA; cdr3_nt: TGTGCCAGCAGCCCGGGACAGCGGTTTGGGCGAACTGGAAACACCATATATTTT; cdr3_aa: CASSPGQRFGRTGNTIYF
d_call: NA; v_call: TRBV10-3; j_call: TRBJ1-1; clone_size: NA; cdr3_nt: TGTGCCATCAGCGGGTTAGCGAACACTGAAGCTTTCTTT; cdr3_aa: CAISGLANTEAFF
d_call: NA; v_call: TRBV3-1/TRBV3-2; j_call: TRBJ1-4; clone_size: NA; cdr3_nt: TGTGCCAGCAGCCAAGAAGGGGAACTGTTTTTT; cdr3_aa: CASSQEGELFF
d_call: TRBD2; v_call: TRBV4-2; j_call: TRBJ2-2; clone_size: NA; cdr3_nt: TGTGCCAGCAGCCAGGAAGGACTAGCGGCCAACACCGGGGAGCTGTTTTTT; cdr3_aa: CASSQEGLAANTGELFF
d_call: TRBD1; v_call: TRBV19; j_call: TRBJ1-3; clone_size: NA; cdr3_nt: TGTGCCAGTGGGACAGGGGGCGCGACTGGAAACACCATATATTTT; cdr3_aa: CASGTGGATGNTIYF